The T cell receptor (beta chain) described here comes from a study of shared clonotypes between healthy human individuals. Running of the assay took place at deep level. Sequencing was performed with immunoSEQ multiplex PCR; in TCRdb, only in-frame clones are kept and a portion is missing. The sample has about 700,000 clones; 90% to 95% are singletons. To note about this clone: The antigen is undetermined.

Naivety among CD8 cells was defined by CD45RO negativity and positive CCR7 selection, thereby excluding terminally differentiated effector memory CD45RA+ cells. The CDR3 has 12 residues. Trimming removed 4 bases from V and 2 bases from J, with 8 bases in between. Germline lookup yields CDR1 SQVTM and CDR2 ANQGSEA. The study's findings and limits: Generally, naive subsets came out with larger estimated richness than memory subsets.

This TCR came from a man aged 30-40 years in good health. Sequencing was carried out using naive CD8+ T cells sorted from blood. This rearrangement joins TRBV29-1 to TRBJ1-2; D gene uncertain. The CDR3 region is CSVATPNYGYTF. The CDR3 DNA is TGCAGCGTTGCGACCCCCAACTATGGCTACACCTTC.